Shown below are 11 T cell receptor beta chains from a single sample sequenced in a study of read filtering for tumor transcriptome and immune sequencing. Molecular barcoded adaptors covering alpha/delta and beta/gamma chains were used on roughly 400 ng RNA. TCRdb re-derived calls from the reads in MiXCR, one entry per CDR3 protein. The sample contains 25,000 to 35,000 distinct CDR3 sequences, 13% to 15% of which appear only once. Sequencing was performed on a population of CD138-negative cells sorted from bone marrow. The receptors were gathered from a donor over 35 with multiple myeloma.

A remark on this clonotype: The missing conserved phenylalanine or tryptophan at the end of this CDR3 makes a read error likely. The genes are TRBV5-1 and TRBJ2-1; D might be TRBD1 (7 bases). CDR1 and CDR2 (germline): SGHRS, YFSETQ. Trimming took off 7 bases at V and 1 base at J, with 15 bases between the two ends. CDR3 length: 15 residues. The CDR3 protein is CASSPGGFSYNEQFL. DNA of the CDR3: TGCGCCAGCTCCCCAGGGGGGTTTTCCTACAATGAGCAGTTCCTC.

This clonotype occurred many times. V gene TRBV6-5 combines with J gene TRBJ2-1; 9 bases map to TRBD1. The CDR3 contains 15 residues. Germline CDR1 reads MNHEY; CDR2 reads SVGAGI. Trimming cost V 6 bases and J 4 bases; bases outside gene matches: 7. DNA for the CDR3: TGTGCCAGCAGACTCAGGGACAGGGCGTACAATGAGCAGTTCTTC. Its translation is CASRLRDRAYNEQFF.

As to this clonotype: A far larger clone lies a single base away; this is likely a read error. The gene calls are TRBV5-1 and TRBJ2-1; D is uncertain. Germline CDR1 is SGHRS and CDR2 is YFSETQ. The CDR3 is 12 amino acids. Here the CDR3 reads CASSSLGEEQFF. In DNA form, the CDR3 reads TGTGCCAGCAGCTCCCTTGGAGAGGAGCAGTTCTTC. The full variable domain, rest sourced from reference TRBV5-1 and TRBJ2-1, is KAGVTQTPRYLIKTRGQQVTLSCSPISGHRSVSWYQQTPGQGLQFLFEYFSETQRNKGNFPGRFSGRQFSNSRSEMNVSTLELGDSALYLCASSSLGEEQFFGPGTRLTVL.

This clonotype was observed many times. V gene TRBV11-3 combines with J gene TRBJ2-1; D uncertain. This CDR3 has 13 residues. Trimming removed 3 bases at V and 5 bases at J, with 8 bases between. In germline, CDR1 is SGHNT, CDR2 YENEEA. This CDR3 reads CASSLFLDNEQFF. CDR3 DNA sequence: TGTGCCAGCAGCTTGTTCCTAGACAATGAGCAGTTCTTC.

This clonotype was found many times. CDR3 amino acids: CASSSLQGQGHTEAFF. The CDR3 nucleotides read TGTGCCAGCAGTTCACTCCAGGGACAGGGACACACTGAAGCTTTCTTT. The chain combines TRBV6-6 with TRBJ1-1; 9 bases are a match to TRBD1. Germline loops: CDR1 MNHNY, CDR2 SVGAGI (reference sequence). Trimming cost V 4 bases and J 3 bases; bases outside gene matches: 9. This CDR3 region has 16 residues.

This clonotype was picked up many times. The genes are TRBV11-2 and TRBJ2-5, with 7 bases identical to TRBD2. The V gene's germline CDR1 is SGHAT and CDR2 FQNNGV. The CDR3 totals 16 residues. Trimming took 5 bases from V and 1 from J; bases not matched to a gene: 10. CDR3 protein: CASSLGEGRTQETQYF. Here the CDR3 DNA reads TGTGCCAGCAGCCTTGGGGAGGGAAGGACCCAAGAGACCCAGTACTTC.

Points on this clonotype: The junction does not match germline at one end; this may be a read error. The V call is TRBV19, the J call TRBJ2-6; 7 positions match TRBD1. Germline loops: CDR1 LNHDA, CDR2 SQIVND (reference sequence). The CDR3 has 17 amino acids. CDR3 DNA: TGTGCCAGTAGACCGGGACAGTGGATCTCTGGGGCCTACGTCCCGACTTTC. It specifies CASRPGQWISGAYVPTF.

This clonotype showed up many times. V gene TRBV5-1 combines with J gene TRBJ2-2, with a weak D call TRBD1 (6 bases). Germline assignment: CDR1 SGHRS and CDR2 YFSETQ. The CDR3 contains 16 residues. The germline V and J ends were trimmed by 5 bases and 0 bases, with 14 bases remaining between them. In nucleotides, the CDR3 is TGCGCCAGCAGTCGGGCCAGGACAGCGAACACCGGGGAGCTGTTTTTT. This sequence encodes CASSRARTANTGELFF.

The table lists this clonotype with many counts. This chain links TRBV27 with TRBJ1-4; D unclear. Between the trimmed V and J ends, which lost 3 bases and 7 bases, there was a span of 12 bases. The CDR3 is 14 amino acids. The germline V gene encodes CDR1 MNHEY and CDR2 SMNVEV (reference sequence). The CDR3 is CASSFGRSFEKLFF. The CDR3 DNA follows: TGTGCCAGCAGTTTCGGAAGGAGCTTTGAAAAACTGTTTTTT.

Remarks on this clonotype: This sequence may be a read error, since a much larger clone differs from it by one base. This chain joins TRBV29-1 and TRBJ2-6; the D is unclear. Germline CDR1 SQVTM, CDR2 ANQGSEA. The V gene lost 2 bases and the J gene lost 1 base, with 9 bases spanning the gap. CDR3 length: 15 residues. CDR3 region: CSVESWNSGANVLTF. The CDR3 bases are TGCAGCGTTGAATCCTGGAATTCTGGGGCCAACGTCCTGACTTTC.

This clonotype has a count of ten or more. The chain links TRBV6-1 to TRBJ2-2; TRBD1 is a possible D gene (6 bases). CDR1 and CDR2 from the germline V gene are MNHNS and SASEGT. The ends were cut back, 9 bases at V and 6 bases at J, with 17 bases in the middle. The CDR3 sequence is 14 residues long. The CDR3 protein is CASYRENASGELFF. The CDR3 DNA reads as TGTGCCAGTTACAGGGAAAATGCTTCCGGGGAGCTGTTTTTT.